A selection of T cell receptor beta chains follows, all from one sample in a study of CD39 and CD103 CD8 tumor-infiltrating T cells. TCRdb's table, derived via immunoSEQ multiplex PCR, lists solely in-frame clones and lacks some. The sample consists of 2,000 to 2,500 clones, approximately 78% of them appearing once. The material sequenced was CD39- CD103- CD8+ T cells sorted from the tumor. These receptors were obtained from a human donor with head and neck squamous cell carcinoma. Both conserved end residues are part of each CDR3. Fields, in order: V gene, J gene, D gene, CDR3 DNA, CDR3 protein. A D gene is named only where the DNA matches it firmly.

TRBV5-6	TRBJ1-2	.	TGTGCCAGCAGCTTGGTGACGTCTATGGGCTACACCTTC	CASSLVTSMGYTF
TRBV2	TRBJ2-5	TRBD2	TGTGCCACAAAACGGGGCGGGGGGGAAGAGACCCAGTACTTC	CATKRGGGEETQYF
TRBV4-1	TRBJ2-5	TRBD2	TGCGCCAGCAGCCGCCTACTAGCGGGGGGCCGAGAGCAGTACTTC	CASSRLLAGGREQYF
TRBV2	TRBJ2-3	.	TGTGCCAGCAGTGATTCCGATACGCAGTATTTT	CASSDSDTQYF
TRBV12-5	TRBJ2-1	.	TGTGCTAGTGGTTTGACCCAGAGCTCCTACAATGAGCAGTTCTTC	CASGLTQSSYNEQFF
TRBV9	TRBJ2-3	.	TGTGCCAGCAGCGCCTATGCCTCCGAGGCAGATACGCAGTATTTT	CASSAYASEADTQYF
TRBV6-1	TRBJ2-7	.	TGTGCCAGCAGTGAATTCCCGACTGGCTACGAGCAGTACTTC	CASSEFPTGYEQYF
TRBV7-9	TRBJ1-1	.	TGTGCCAGCAGCCTCGCCGGACAGACTGAAGCTTTCTTT	CASSLAGQTEAFF
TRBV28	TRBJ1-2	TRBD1	TGTGCCAGCAGCGCAAGCGTCCCGGGACAGTATGGCTACACCTTC	CASSASVPGQYGYTF
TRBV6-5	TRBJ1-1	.	TGTGCCAGCAGACACTTCGGGGGAAGGAACACTGAAGCTTTCTTT	CASRHFGGRNTEAFF
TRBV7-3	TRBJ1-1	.	TGTGCCAGCAGCGCGCTCGTCCGGGGCACTGAAGCTTTCTTT	CASSALVRGTEAFF